A single TCR beta chain is shown here with its context. The sequenced template was cDNA made from the entire isolated RNA. The protocol was immunoSEQ multiplex PCR, while the TCRdb copy is restricted to in-frame clones and leaves out a portion. This table has 350,000 to 400,000 clones, around 15% appearing once. The data are from a study of beta chain features in type 1 diabetes. The wider study: Patients and healthy donors were similar in age, gender and cell yields. Across the samples, around 110,000,000 sorted cells were examined in total.

CD4+ naive, central memory, regulatory and stem cell-like memory subsets were isolated by sorting on CD45RO/CCR7/CD25/CD127/CD95/CD27. CDR1 and CDR2 (germline): SGHNT, YENEEA. The CDR3 sequence is 13 residues long. Trimming shortened V by 2 bases and J by 4 bases, and 8 bases separated the two germline ends. Sequencing was done on a sample of naive CD4+ T cells from blood. The rearrangement uses TRBV11-3 and TRBJ1-1; D not resolved. This TCR came from a woman aged 18-30 years in good health. The CDR3 sequence: CASSLTRGTEAFF. The CDR3 nucleotides are TGTGCCAGCAGCTTAACGCGGGGCACTGAAGCTTTCTTT.